A selection of T cell receptor beta chains follows, all from one sample in a study of T cell responses to AZD1222 COVID-19 vaccine. Method: immunoSEQ multiplex PCR; TCRdb's copy keeps in-frame clones and lacks some. Of around 150,000 clones listed, about 90% were seen once; the top ten hold under 2%. Sequenced here: peripheral blood, sampled on day 0 of AZD1222 vaccination. Receptors originate from an adult in good health. Each CDR3 is given without its conserved first and last residue.

>TRBJ1-2|TRBV5-1
ASAGDYGYT
>TRBJ2-7|TRBV19
ASRANGQIVTYEQY
>TRBJ1-1|TRBV6-5
ASSSPGPEAF
>TRBJ2-1|TRBV19
ASSIEGGSSF
>TRBJ1-2|TRBV5-1
ASSKDRDGYT
>TRBJ2-1|TRBV7-2
ASSLVRVRDNEQF
>TRBJ2-1|TRBV18
ASSQTSRNNEQF
>TRBJ1-5|TRBV28
ASSPPGSNNQPQH
>TRBJ1-5|TRBV27
ASSFGGLQPQH
>TRBJ1-2|TRBV6-5
ASRFPGELYGYT
>TRBJ2-5|TRBV7-2
ASSLMNRGQETQY
>TRBJ1-4|TRBV5-1
ASSLEPGWEKLF
>TRBJ2-4|TRBV19
ASSVRLSLAKNIQY
>TRBJ1-1|TRBV6-5
ASSRGQAGNTEAF
>TRBJ2-3|TRBV4-1
ASSQTLGGTTRDTQY
>TRBJ1-1|TRBV6-5
ASSPHTGTTEAF
>TRBJ1-5|TRBV19
ASSIVESNQPQH
>TRBJ1-1|TRBV5-1
ASSLRGSDEAF
>TRBJ1-2|TRBV29-1
SVGGAGFNYGYT
>TRBJ1-3|TRBV2
ASRYSGNTIY
>TRBJ1-1|TRBV19
ATQDPGGARTEAF
>TRBJ1-5|TRBV4-3
ASSQDPTGGQPQH
>TRBJ1-1|TRBV28
ATSWGNTEAF
>TRBJ1-4|TRBV5-6
ASSPQGNGEKLF
>TRBJ1-2|TRBV30
AWSAHRGENGYT
>TRBJ1-1|TRBV29-1
SAQVSEAF
>TRBJ1-3|TRBV3-1/TRBV3-2
ASSPGHGTGPRRAGNTIY
>TRBJ1-2|TRBV20-1
SASLADSYGYT
>TRBJ1-2|TRBV5-1
ASSRDRSNYGYT
>TRBJ1-1|TRBV7-3
ASSPTGRGDTEAF
>TRBJ2-2|TRBV18
ASSPDNRGTGELF
>TRBJ2-7|TRBV5-8
ASSFESGYPYEQY
>TRBJ1-6|TRBV7-2
ASSTGTNVRSPLH
>TRBJ1-2|TRBV28
ASNRDYYGYT
>TRBJ1-2|TRBV15
ATSDRGNYGYT
>TRBJ1-4|TRBV5-1
ASRQSGRTNEKLF
>TRBJ1-1|TRBV7-2
ASRTPTMNTEAF
>TRBJ1-6|TRBV6-1
ASSERGQGRAPLH
>TRBJ1-5|TRBV6-1
ASSEMSGGEQPQH
>TRBJ1-1|TRBV11-1
ASSFGSVNTEAF
>TRBJ1-1|TRBV3-1/TRBV3-2
ASRLGANTEAF